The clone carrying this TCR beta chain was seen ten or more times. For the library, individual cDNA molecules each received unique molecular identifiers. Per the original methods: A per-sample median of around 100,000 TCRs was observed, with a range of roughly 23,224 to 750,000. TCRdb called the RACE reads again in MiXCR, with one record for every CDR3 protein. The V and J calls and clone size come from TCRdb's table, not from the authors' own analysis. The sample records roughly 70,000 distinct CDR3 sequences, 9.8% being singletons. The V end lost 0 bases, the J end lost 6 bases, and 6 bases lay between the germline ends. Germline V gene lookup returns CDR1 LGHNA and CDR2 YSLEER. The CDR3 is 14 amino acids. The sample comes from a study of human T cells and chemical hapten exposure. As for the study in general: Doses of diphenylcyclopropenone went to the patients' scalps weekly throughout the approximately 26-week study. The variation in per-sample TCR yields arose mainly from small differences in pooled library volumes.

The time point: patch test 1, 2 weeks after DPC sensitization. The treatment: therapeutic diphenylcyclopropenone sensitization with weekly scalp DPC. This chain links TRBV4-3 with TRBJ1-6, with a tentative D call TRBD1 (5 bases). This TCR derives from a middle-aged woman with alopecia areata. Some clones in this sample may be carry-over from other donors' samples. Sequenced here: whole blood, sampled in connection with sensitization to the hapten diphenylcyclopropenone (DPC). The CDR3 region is CASSQEGANSPLHF. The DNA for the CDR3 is TGCGCCAGCAGCCAAGAAGGGGCTAATTCACCCCTCCACTTT.